Each of the 7 T cell receptor beta chains below was sequenced from the same sample in a study of neurological immune-mediated disorders. MiXCR, run by TCRdb on the 5' RACE reads, gives a single entry per CDR3 protein. The sample consists of 30,000 to 35,000 distinct CDR3 sequences, approximately 22% of them appearing once. The sequenced sample consisted of CD4+ T cells from blood. The receptors come from a man aged 45-65 years with HTLV-1-associated myelopathy (HAM/TSP).

This clonotype was counted at least ten times. The chain joins TRBV29-1 to TRBJ2-1; TRBD2 matches at 8 bases. V shed 6 bases, J shed 0 bases, and the junction held 4 bases outside the gene matches. Per germline, CDR1 SQVTM and CDR2 ANQGSEA. The CDR3 runs to 14 residues. CDR3 region: CSVQLAVSYNEQFF. As DNA, the CDR3 is TGCAGCGTGCAACTAGCGGTCTCCTACAATGAGCAGTTCTTC.

This clonotype was counted only a few times. This chain links TRBV19 with TRBJ2-4; TRBD1 aligns across 10 bases. Per germline, CDR1 LNHDA and CDR2 SQIVND (reference sequence). The CDR3 covers 15 residues. Trimming at V came to 4 bases and at J to 7 bases, leaving 7 bases not matched to a gene. The CDR3 loop reads CASSTPGQGVNIQYF. For the CDR3, the DNA is TGTGCCAGTAGTACTCCAGGACAGGGGGTGAACATTCAGTACTTC.

This clonotype was seen many times. The V gene is TRBV6-5, the J gene TRBJ1-6, with D perhaps TRBD1 (6 bases). Per the germline V gene, CDR1 is MNHEY and CDR2 is SVGAGI. Trimming left V 6 bases short and J 5 bases short, with 17 bases between. The CDR3 totals 16 residues. The CDR3 DNA is TGTGCCAGCAGCCTCACGGGGGCAGGGGATAATTCACCCCTCCACTTT. Residues: CASSLTGAGDNSPLHF.

This clonotype was observed at least ten times. The V gene is TRBV27, the J gene TRBJ1-6; the D is unclear. This CDR3 comprises 13 residues. Per germline, CDR1 MNHEY and CDR2 SMNVEV (reference sequence). V lost 2 bases and J lost 8, with 7 bases in between. DNA for the CDR3: TGTGCCAGCAGTTTACACAGCTATTCACCCCTCCACTTT. It encodes CASSLHSYSPLHF.

This clonotype was recorded many times. The chain uses TRBV29-1 and TRBJ2-1; 7 nucleotides match TRBD2. Trimming at V came to 0 bases and at J to 11 bases, leaving 7 bases not matched to a gene. Germline CDR1 reads SQVTM; CDR2 reads ANQGSEA. CDR3 length equals 13 residues. The CDR3 DNA sequence: TGCAGCGTTGAAGATCTGGGAGGGAGTCAGCAGTTCTTC. This sequence encodes CSVEDLGGSQQFF.

The genes are TRBV20-1 and TRBJ2-2; maybe TRBD2 (6 bases). CDR1 is DFQATT and CDR2 is SNEGSKA in the germline V gene (reference sequence). V was cut by 0 bases and J by 11 bases, with 22 bases left in between. CDR3 length: 16 amino acids. CDR3 DNA: TGCAGTGCTAGAGATTCCGGGGACTCCGCGCGCGAAGAGCTGTTTTTT. It is translated as CSARDSGDSAREELFF.

This clonotype was found many times. The rearrangement links TRBV5-1 to TRBJ2-1; 11 bases fit TRBD1. Losses at the gene ends were 4 bases for V and 6 bases for J; bases not matched to a gene: 9. The CDR3 is 16 amino acids. Germline CDR1 is SGHRS and CDR2 is YFSETQ. CDR3 amino acids: CASSVGTGGLVNEQFF. DNA of the CDR3: TGCGCCAGCAGCGTCGGGACAGGGGGATTAGTCAATGAGCAGTTCTTC.